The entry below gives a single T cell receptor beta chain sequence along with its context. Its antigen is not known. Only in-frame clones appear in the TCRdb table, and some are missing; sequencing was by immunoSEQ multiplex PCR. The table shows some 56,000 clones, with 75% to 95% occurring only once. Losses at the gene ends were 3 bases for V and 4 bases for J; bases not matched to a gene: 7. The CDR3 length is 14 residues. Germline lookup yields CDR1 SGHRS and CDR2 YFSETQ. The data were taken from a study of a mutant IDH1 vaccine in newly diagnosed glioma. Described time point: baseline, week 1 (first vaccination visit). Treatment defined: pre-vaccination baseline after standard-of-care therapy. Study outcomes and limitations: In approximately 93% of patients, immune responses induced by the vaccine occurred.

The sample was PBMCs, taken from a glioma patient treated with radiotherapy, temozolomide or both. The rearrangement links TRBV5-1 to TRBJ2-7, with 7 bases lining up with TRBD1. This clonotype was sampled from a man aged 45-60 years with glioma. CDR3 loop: CASSSRDSVYEQYF. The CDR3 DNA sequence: TGCGCCAGCAGCTCCCGGGACAGCGTATACGAGCAGTACTTC.